The 27 T cell receptor beta chains below were found in one sample sequenced in a study of T cells in Graves' hyperthyroidism and ophthalmopathy. TCR beta CDR3 region amplification was performed from RNA transcripts. Using the HTBI primer set, a first-round RT-PCR was run on the TCR CDR3. MiXCR, run by TCRdb on the multiplex PCR reads, gives a single entry per CDR3 protein. The table records approximately 360,000 distinct CDR3 sequences, 15% to 17% of them present only once. Sequencing was carried out using blood. The receptors shown here come from a woman under 30 with Graves' hyperthyroidism that later progressed to Graves' ophthalmopathy.

In this sample, this clonotype turned up a few times. The chain joins TRBV5-5 to TRBJ2-5; weak D call: TRBD1 (6 bases). The CDR3 extends over 12 amino acids. The germline CDR1 and CDR2 sequences are SGHKS and YYEKEE (reference sequence). V was clipped by 0 bases and J by 12 bases, with 12 bases between them. The CDR3 nucleotides read TGTGCCAGCAGCTTGGCTCGGACAGCGGAGTACTTC. Translation: CASSLARTAEYF. The full variable domain, in which reference TRBV5-5 and TRBJ2-5 provide the parts outside the CDR3, is DAGVTQSPTHLIKTRGQQVTLRCSPISGHKSVSWYQQVLGQGPQFIFQYYEKEERGRGNFPDRFSARQFPNYSSELNVNALLLGDSALYLCASSLARTAEYFGPGTRLLVL.

The V gene is TRBV19, the J gene TRBJ1-1; 9 bases map to TRBD1. With V trimmed by 10 bases and J by 2 bases, 8 bases remained unmatched. Germline V CDR1 and CDR2: LNHDA, SQIVND (reference sequence). This CDR3 region has 14 residues. The DNA of the CDR3 is TGTGCCACCAAACCGGGACAGGGAAACACTGAAGCTTTCTTT. Translation gives CATKPGQGNTEAFF.

To note about this clonotype: Just one base apart from a much larger clone, this may be a read error. The rearrangement uses TRBV11-3 and TRBJ2-1; D might be TRBD1 or TRBD2, each matching 7 bases. CDR3 size: 14 residues. Germline V lookup: CDR1 SGHNT, CDR2 YENEEA. The CDR3 loop is CASGFSQGRGEQFF. The CDR3 nucleotides read TGTGCCAGCGGCTTCTCACAGGGGAGGGGTGAGCAGTTCTTC.

The chain has TRBV4-1 and TRBJ2-7, with D perhaps TRBD1 or TRBD2 (5 bases each). CDR1 is MGHRA, CDR2 YSYEKL, per germline. The CDR3 extends over 17 amino acids. Trimming left V 1 base short and J 2 bases short, with 18 bases between. In nucleotides, the CDR3 is TGCGCCAGCAGCCAAGGCGTGGGACGGAAGCCTCCCTACGAGCAGTACTTC. Translation: CASSQGVGRKPPYEQYF.

In its sample, this clonotype was seen many times. The chain is built from TRBV10-3 and TRBJ1-1, with unresolved D. Germline CDR1 is ENHRY and CDR2 is SYGVKD. This CDR3 is built from 14 residues. V lost 0 bases to trimming and J lost 5 bases, with 10 bases between them. This chain's CDR3 is CAISESNVGTEAFF. CDR3 DNA sequence: TGTGCCATCAGTGAGTCGAACGTGGGGACTGAAGCTTTCTTT.

The chain has TRBV30 and TRBJ1-5, with TRBD1 as a possible D gene (6 bases). The CDR3 loop spans 15 amino acids. Trimming took 4 bases from V and 3 from J, leaving 16 bases between them. Looked up from germline, CDR1 is GTSNPN and CDR2 is SVGIG (reference sequence). This CDR3 is CAWKQAGAPNQPQHF. CDR3 DNA sequence: TGTGCCTGGAAACAGGCAGGGGCTCCCAATCAGCCCCAGCATTTT.

This clonotype was recorded many times. The CDR3 here is CAIGSGSSYEQYF. The CDR3 coding sequence is TGTGCCATCGGAAGCGGCTCATCCTACGAGCAGTACTTC. V is TRBV10-3 and J is TRBJ2-7, with D maybe TRBD2 (5 bases). The CDR3 runs to 13 residues. Germline V lookup: CDR1 ENHRY, CDR2 SYGVKD. Trimming left V 8 bases short and J 1 base short, with 12 bases between.

As for this clonotype: Germline and junction disagree at one end, which may indicate a read error. The chain couples TRBV5-1 to TRBJ1-1, with D possibly matching TRBD1 (6 bases). The length of the CDR3 is 14 residues. Germline CDR1 reads SGHRS; CDR2 reads YFSETQ. In DNA, the CDR3 is TGCGCCGGCAGCTTGGGTGGGGGGCCCACTGAAGCTTTCTTT. Protein sequence: CAGSLGGGPTEAFF.

In its sample, this clonotype was seen many times. CDR3 bases: TGCAGTGCTCCACGAGAGGGTAGCGGGAGGGGAGAGACCCAGTACTTC. It codes for CSAPREGSGRGETQYF. The J gene is TRBJ2-5, the V gene TRBV20-1, with 11 bases identical to TRBD2. V shed 5 bases, J shed 4 bases, and the junction held 12 bases outside the gene matches. The CDR3 extends over 16 amino acids. In germline, CDR1 is DFQATT, CDR2 SNEGSKA (reference sequence).

In nucleotides, the CDR3 is TGCAGCGTTGAGGGTTTTCCTCAGACTAGCGGGGCCAGCTCCTACAATGAGCAGTTCTTC. Protein: CSVEGFPQTSGASSYNEQFF. The rearrangement uses TRBV29-1 and TRBJ2-1; 11 nucleotides align to TRBD2. CDR3 length: 20 residues. The germline V gene encodes CDR1 SQVTM and CDR2 ANQGSEA. Germline trimming cut 3 bases from V and 0 bases from J; bases unmatched to any gene: 16.

This clonotype was seen only a few times. The rearrangement uses TRBV5-1 and TRBJ2-3; D might be TRBD1 (6 bases). The ends were cut back, 4 bases at V and 2 bases at J, with 14 bases in the middle. CDR3 length equals 15 residues. CDR1 and CDR2 from the germline V gene are SGHRS and YFSETQ. The CDR3 here is CASSRSDRLTDTQYF. DNA of the CDR3: TGCGCCAGCAGCCGCTCGGACAGACTCACAGATACGCAGTATTTT.

This chain uses TRBV28 with TRBJ2-3; D not certain. The length of the CDR3 is 15 residues. Germline V gene lookup returns CDR1 MDHEN and CDR2 SYDVKM. Trimming pared 8 bases from V and 0 bases from J, leaving 15 bases between. The DNA for the CDR3 is TGTGCCAGCCCCCCACGCGTGGACAGCACAGATACGCAGTATTTT. Translated, it gives CASPPRVDSTDTQYF.

This clonotype was recorded once. The chain uses TRBV28 and TRBJ2-3; TRBD2 agrees at 11 bases. V shed 3 bases, J shed 2 bases, and the junction held 22 bases outside the gene matches. The CDR3 loop spans 22 amino acids. The germline gives CDR1 MDHEN, CDR2 SYDVKM. CDR3 DNA: TGTGCCAGCAGTTTTTCCTGGGACAGGGCGCCGGGGACTAGCGGAGACACAGATACGCAGTATTTT. Amino acids: CASSFSWDRAPGTSGDTDTQYF.

This clonotype showed up many times. The rearrangement uses TRBV28 and TRBJ2-1, with 9 bases identical to TRBD2. This CDR3 region has 14 residues. J lost 7 bases, V lost 3 bases, and 4 bases had no gene match. Per the germline V gene, CDR1 is MDHEN and CDR2 is SYDVKM. As DNA, the CDR3 is TGTGCCAGCAGTTTTGCTAGCGGGAAAAATGAGCAGTTCTTC. It translates to CASSFASGKNEQFF. The full variable domain, its missing parts supplied by reference TRBV28 and TRBJ2-1, is DVKVTQSSRYLVKRTGEKVFLECVQDMDHENMFWYRQDPGLGLRLIYFSYDVKMKEKGDIPEGYSVSREKKERFSLILESASTNQTSMYLCASSFASGKNEQFFGPGTRLTVL.

This clonotype was counted at least ten times. This chain joins TRBV28 and TRBJ2-5; D unresolved. Germline assignment: CDR1 MDHEN and CDR2 SYDVKM. The CDR3 loop spans 14 amino acids. The V end lost 4 bases, the J end lost 0 bases, and 9 bases lay between the germline ends. Here the CDR3 DNA reads TGTGCCAGCAGTTCGCCCATCTACCAAGAGACCCAGTACTTC. Amino acids: CASSSPIYQETQYF.

This clonotype was seen at least ten times. This clone may be a read error of a much larger clone one base away. The rearrangement joins TRBV28 to TRBJ2-7, with 12 bases lining up with TRBD2. Looked up from germline, CDR1 is MDHEN and CDR2 is SYDVKM. The CDR3 covers 18 residues. V lost 0 bases and J lost 3; bases outside the gene matches: 9. The CDR3 here is CASSLWMGGLAGSYEQYF. The CDR3 bases are TGTGCCAGCAGTTTATGGATGGGGGGACTAGCGGGCAGCTACGAGCAGTACTTC.

Notes on this clonotype: Germline is not matched at one junction end, which may reflect a read error. This chain connects TRBV6-1 to TRBJ2-7, with D tentatively TRBD1 (5 bases). The V gene's germline CDR1 is MNHNS and CDR2 SASEGT. The length of the CDR3 is 12 residues. CDR3: CVSSDSSYEQYF. Here the CDR3 DNA reads TGTGTCAGCAGTGACAGCTCCTACGAGCAGTACTTC.

This clonotype has a count of ten or more. The genes are TRBV7-9 and TRBJ2-7; D assignment may be TRBD1 or TRBD2 (6 bases each). Trimming shortened V by 1 base and J by 5 bases, and 12 bases separated the two germline ends. The CDR3 extends over 14 amino acids. Germline V gene sequence: CDR1 SEHNR, CDR2 FQNEAQ (reference sequence). In DNA form, the CDR3 reads TGTGCCAGCAGCTTAGTGGGGGGCCTAGACGAGCAGTACTTC. This sequence encodes CASSLVGGLDEQYF.

The chain recombines TRBV14 with TRBJ1-3; D possibly corresponds to TRBD1 (5 bases). Germline values: CDR1 SGHDN, CDR2 FVKESK. The CDR3 length is 20 residues. V dropped 4 bases and J dropped 1 base, with 26 bases sitting between them. As DNA, the CDR3 is TGTGCCAGCAGCCCCTTCGGAGGCTCAGGGTTCGGGGAATCTGGAAACACCATATATTTT. Translation: CASSPFGGSGFGESGNTIYF.

This clonotype was recorded many times. The V call is TRBV27, the J call TRBJ2-7, with 7 positions matching TRBD1. V lost 6 bases to trimming and J lost 0 bases; unmatched junction nucleotides: 2. The CDR3 sequence is 13 residues long. Germline CDR1 MNHEY, CDR2 SMNVEV (reference sequence). CDR3 coding DNA: TGTGCCAGCAGGACAGGGAGCTCCTACGAGCAGTACTTC. Its translation is CASRTGSSYEQYF.

This clonotype was observed at least ten times. This CDR3 is CASSEGGLNEKLFF. The CDR3 bases are TGTGCCAGCAGTGAAGGGGGCTTGAATGAAAAACTGTTTTTT. The V call is TRBV2, the J call TRBJ1-4; tentatively, D is TRBD1 (5 bases). Germline V gene lookup returns CDR1 SNHLY and CDR2 FYNNEI. This CDR3 has 14 amino acids. Between the trimmed V and J ends, which lost 1 base and 5 bases, there was a span of 8 bases. The whole variable domain, remainder taken from reference TRBV2 and TRBJ1-4, is EPEVTQTPSHQVTQMGQEVILRCVPISNHLYFYWYRQILGQKVEFLVSFYNNEISEKSEIFDDQFSVERPDGSNFTLKIRSTKLEDSAMYFCASSEGGLNEKLFFGSGTQLSVL.

This clonotype occurred many times. The CDR3 DNA sequence: TGTGCCGTCGGGGAGACCCAGTACTTC. It specifies CAVGETQYF. The J gene is TRBJ2-5, the V gene TRBV2, with D hard to call. This CDR3 contains 9 residues. Deletions cut 11 bases from V and 5 bases from J, with 6 bases between. From germline, CDR1 is SNHLY and CDR2 FYNNEI.

This clonotype was observed a handful of times. The J gene is TRBJ2-2, the V gene TRBV10-3, with D unclear. Germline V gives CDR1 ENHRY, CDR2 SYGVKD. This CDR3 is 15 amino acids long. V was shortened by 0 bases and J by 2 bases, with 7 bases between the two germline ends. The CDR3 protein is CAISESLSNTGELFF. The CDR3 coding sequence is TGTGCCATCAGTGAGTCGCTCAGCAACACCGGGGAGCTGTTTTTT.

The chain combines TRBV6-6 with TRBJ2-7; D is unclear. The germline V and J ends were trimmed by 0 bases and 7 bases, with 13 bases remaining between them. Per the germline V gene, CDR1 is MNHNY and CDR2 is SVGAGI (reference sequence). The CDR3 length is 14 residues. The CDR3 sequence is CASSYSSADPEQYF. The CDR3 DNA follows: TGTGCCAGCAGTTACTCGAGTGCAGACCCTGAGCAGTACTTC.

In this sample, this clonotype turned up many times. The rearrangement joins TRBV28 to TRBJ1-1; no reliable D call. The CDR3 has 15 amino acids. V lost 6 bases and J 0 bases, leaving 14 bases between the germline ends. Germline loops: CDR1 MDHEN, CDR2 SYDVKM. This CDR3 reads CASRHYDTVNTEAFF. The CDR3 region has the DNA TGTGCCAGCAGACACTATGACACGGTGAACACTGAAGCTTTCTTT.

The sample holds many counts of this clonotype. The chain couples TRBV7-9 to TRBJ2-1; TRBD2 might be the D (7 bases). Trimming stripped 7 bases from V and 7 bases from J, with 23 bases between. This CDR3 is 16 amino acids long. The germline CDR1 and CDR2 sequences are SEHNR and FQNEAQ (reference sequence). Here the CDR3 reads CASIPPGGGPGNEQFF. The DNA for the CDR3 is TGTGCCAGCATTCCTCCTGGGGGGGGCCCTGGGAATGAGCAGTTCTTC.

In its sample, this clonotype was seen many times. The chain carries TRBV27 and TRBJ1-2; D call uncertain. Trimming stripped 5 bases from V and 8 bases from J, with 21 bases between. This CDR3 contains 15 residues. Germline V gene sequence: CDR1 MNHEY, CDR2 SMNVEV (reference sequence). CDR3 bases: TGTGCCAGCAGTGGTCGTGCCCTGGGATTGTGGGGCTACACCTTC. Translation: CASSGRALGLWGYTF.